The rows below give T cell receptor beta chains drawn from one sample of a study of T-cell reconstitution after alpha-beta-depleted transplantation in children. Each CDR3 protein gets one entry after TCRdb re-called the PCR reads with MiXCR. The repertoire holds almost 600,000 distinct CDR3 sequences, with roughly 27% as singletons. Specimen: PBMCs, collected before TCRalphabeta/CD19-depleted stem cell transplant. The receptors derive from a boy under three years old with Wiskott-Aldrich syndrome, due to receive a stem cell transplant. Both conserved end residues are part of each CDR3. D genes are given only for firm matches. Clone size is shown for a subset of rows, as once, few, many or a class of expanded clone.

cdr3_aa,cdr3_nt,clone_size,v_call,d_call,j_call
CASGPQTGGDTQYF,TGTGCCAGCGGCCCCCAAACGGGAGGAGATACGCAGTATTTT,.,TRBV9,TRBD2,TRBJ2-3
CASSPANTGELFF,TGCGCCAGCAGTCCGGCAAACACCGGGGAGCTGTTTTTT,.,TRBV5-1,.,TRBJ2-2
CASNRRLSGRSSTDTQYF,TGTGCCAGCAACCGAAGGTTAAGCGGGAGGTCTAGCACAGATACGCAGTATTTT,few,TRBV2,TRBD2,TRBJ2-3
CASSPRESAPGGEQFF,TGCGCCAGCAGCCCGAGGGAGAGCGCCCCCGGGGGTGAGCAGTTCTTC,.,TRBV5-1,.,TRBJ2-1
CASRRPGAGDTYTQYF,TGTGCCAGCAGGCGGCCCGGGGCGGGAGATACCTATACGCAGTATTTT,few,TRBV5-5,TRBD2,TRBJ2-3
CASSYSGLAGGQNEQFF,TGTGCCAGCAGTTACAGTGGGCTAGCGGGAGGGCAAAATGAGCAGTTCTTC,.,TRBV6-5,TRBD2,TRBJ2-1
CSVRDRGDYGYTF,TGCAGCGTCCGGGACAGAGGAGACTATGGCTACACCTTC,.,TRBV29-1,TRBD1,TRBJ1-2
CSAGSSGRARRNEQFF,TGCAGTGCTGGAAGTAGCGGGAGGGCCAGAAGAAATGAGCAGTTCTTC,.,TRBV20-1,TRBD2,TRBJ2-1
CSARDWAERPTDTQYF,TGCAGTGCTAGAGATTGGGCAGAGCGTCCCACAGATACGCAGTATTTT,.,TRBV20-1,.,TRBJ2-3
CASSLVTSNTGELFF,TGCGCCAGCAGCTTGGTGACATCTAACACCGGGGAGCTGTTTTTT,.,TRBV5-1,.,TRBJ2-2
CASSLGREWTGELFF,TGTGCCAGCAGCTTGGGGCGGGAGTGGACCGGGGAGCTGTTTTTT,few,TRBV5-6,TRBD2,TRBJ2-2
CASSLWSNSYNEQFF,TGCGCCAGCAGCCTATGGTCTAACTCCTACAATGAGCAGTTCTTC,.,TRBV5-1,.,TRBJ2-1
CASSPILGTQPSTDTQYF,TGTGCCAGCAGTCCTATCCTCGGGACACAGCCTAGCACAGATACGCAGTATTTT,few,TRBV12-3/TRBV12-4,.,TRBJ2-3
CASTQGRYTDTQYF,TGCGCCAGCACCCAGGGGAGGTACACAGATACGCAGTATTTT,.,TRBV5-1,.,TRBJ2-3
CASKKPGLPGEQYF,TGTGCCAGTAAGAAACCGGGACTTCCCGGCGAGCAGTACTTC,few,TRBV19,.,TRBJ2-7
CASSRDYPYEQYF,TGCGCCAGCAGTCGGGACTACCCCTACGAGCAGTACTTC,.,TRBV5-1,TRBD2,TRBJ2-7
CASSFRDSSEDTQYF,TGCGCCAGCAGCTTCCGGGACAGCTCGGAAGATACGCAGTATTTT,.,TRBV5-1,TRBD1,TRBJ2-3
CASSYSRTSDPGELFF,TGTGCCAGCAGTTACTCGCGGACTAGCGACCCCGGGGAGCTGTTTTTT,few,TRBV6-5,TRBD2,TRBJ2-2
CSARLSGRANEQFF,TGCAGTGCTAGGCTTAGCGGGAGGGCTAATGAGCAGTTCTTC,.,TRBV20-1,TRBD2,TRBJ2-1
CSAGLATISKEQFF,TGCAGCGCTGGACTCGCCACGATCTCAAAAGAGCAGTTCTTC,once,TRBV29-1,.,TRBJ2-1
CASSPILAGGSYEQYF,TGTGCCAGCAGCCCGATCCTAGCGGGAGGGAGTTATGAGCAGTACTTC,.,TRBV7-8,TRBD2,TRBJ2-7
CASSTGTGDFGYTF,TGTGCCAGCAGCACCGGGACAGGGGACTTTGGCTACACCTTC,few,TRBV7-9,TRBD1,TRBJ1-2
CASSRLAGGDNEQFF,TGCGCCAGCAGCCGACTAGCGGGAGGGGACAATGAGCAGTTCTTC,few,TRBV5-1,TRBD2,TRBJ2-1
CATSRGPGISGRGELFF,TGTGCCACCAGCAGAGGTCCAGGGATTAGCGGGAGAGGGGAGCTGTTTTTT,few,TRBV15,TRBD2,TRBJ2-2
CASSLAPSTSGRSSQETQYF,TGCGCCAGCAGCTTGGCCCCCTCGACTAGCGGGAGATCGTCCCAAGAGACCCAGTACTTC,.,TRBV5-1,TRBD2,TRBJ2-5
CSVAVTGAYEQYF,TGCAGCGTTGCCGTGACAGGGGCCTACGAGCAGTACTTC,.,TRBV29-1,TRBD1,TRBJ2-7
CASRKTSGNYNEQFF,TGTGCCAGCAGAAAGACTAGCGGGAACTACAATGAGCAGTTCTTC,few,TRBV12-3/TRBV12-4,TRBD2,TRBJ2-1
CASSLLRAWDRETGYTF,TGTGCCAGCAGTTTACTGCGGGCCTGGGACAGGGAGACTGGCTACACCTTC,few,TRBV12-3/TRBV12-4,TRBD1,TRBJ1-2
CASSLRISHPEQYF,TGCGCCAGCAGCTTGAGAATCTCACACCCCGAGCAGTACTTC,.,TRBV5-1,.,TRBJ2-7
CASSLFQDTEAFF,TGCGCCAGCAGCTTGTTTCAGGACACTGAAGCTTTCTTT,few,TRBV5-1,.,TRBJ1-1
CASSQVEGLDEQFF,TGTGCCAGCAGCCAAGTAGAGGGCCTTGATGAGCAGTTCTTC,.,TRBV7-3,.,TRBJ2-1
CSAPGVWAGNIQYF,TGCAGTGCGCCAGGGGTCTGGGCTGGAAACATTCAGTACTTC,.,TRBV20-1,.,TRBJ2-4
CASSLGLAVSETQYF,TGTGCCAGCAGCTTAGGGCTAGCGGTCTCAGAGACCCAGTACTTC,.,TRBV7-2,TRBD2,TRBJ2-5
CATDSQPGNQPQHF,TGTGCCACCGACTCTCAACCTGGCAATCAGCCCCAGCATTTT,few,TRBV10-3,.,TRBJ1-5
CSASLGGRHSGANVLTF,TGCAGCGCCTCGTTAGGGGGTCGTCACTCTGGGGCCAACGTCCTGACTTTC,.,TRBV29-1,.,TRBJ2-6
CAISEVGVEQFF,TGTGCCATCAGTGAAGTCGGGGTTGAGCAGTTCTTC,few,TRBV10-3,.,TRBJ2-1
CSARDPPGGGLTDTQYF,TGCAGTGCTCGCGATCCACCTGGCGGGGGGCTCACAGATACGCAGTATTTT,few,TRBV20-1,TRBD2,TRBJ2-3
CASSFGGKGQPQHF,TGTGCCAGCAGTTTCGGGGGAAAAGGTCAGCCCCAGCATTTT,few,TRBV12-3/TRBV12-4,.,TRBJ1-5
CASSLDSGGPIPTGELFF,TGTGCCAGCAGCTTAGATTCGGGAGGGCCGATTCCCACCGGGGAGCTGTTTTTT,.,TRBV11-2,TRBD2,TRBJ2-2
CASSLDPFSYEQYF,TGCGCCAGCAGCTTGGATCCCTTTTCCTACGAGCAGTACTTC,.,TRBV5-1,.,TRBJ2-7
CASSLFSGQVSNQPQHF,TGTGCCAGCAGCTTATTCTCGGGACAGGTTAGCAATCAGCCCCAGCATTTT,few,TRBV7-8,TRBD1,TRBJ1-5
CATSDPGGQGASYEQYF,TGTGCCACCAGTGACCCGGGCGGACAGGGGGCCTCCTACGAGCAGTACTTC,.,TRBV24-1,TRBD1,TRBJ2-7
CASSLRGLETQYF,TGTGCCAGCAGTTTGAGGGGTTTAGAGACCCAGTACTTC,many,TRBV12-3/TRBV12-4,.,TRBJ2-5
CASSLAAVSYNEQFF,TGTGCCAGCAGCTTAGCCGCGGTCTCCTACAATGAGCAGTTCTTC,few,TRBV7-8,.,TRBJ2-1
CASSLGGRAYGEQFF,TGTGCCAGCAGCTTGGGGGGGAGGGCCTACGGTGAGCAGTTCTTC,.,TRBV5-6,TRBD2,TRBJ2-1